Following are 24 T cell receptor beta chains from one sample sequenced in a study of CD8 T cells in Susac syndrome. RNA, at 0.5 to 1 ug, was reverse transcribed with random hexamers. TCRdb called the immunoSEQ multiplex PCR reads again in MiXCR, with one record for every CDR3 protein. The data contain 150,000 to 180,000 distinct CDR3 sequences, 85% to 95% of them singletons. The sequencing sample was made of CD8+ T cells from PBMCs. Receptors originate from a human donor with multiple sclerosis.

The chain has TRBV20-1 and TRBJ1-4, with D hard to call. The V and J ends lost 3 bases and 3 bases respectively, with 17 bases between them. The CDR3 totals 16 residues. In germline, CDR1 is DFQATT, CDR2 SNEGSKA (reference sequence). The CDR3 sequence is CSASEEGGWANEKLFF. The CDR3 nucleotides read TGCAGTGCTAGCGAGGAGGGTGGATGGGCTAATGAAAAACTGTTTTTT.

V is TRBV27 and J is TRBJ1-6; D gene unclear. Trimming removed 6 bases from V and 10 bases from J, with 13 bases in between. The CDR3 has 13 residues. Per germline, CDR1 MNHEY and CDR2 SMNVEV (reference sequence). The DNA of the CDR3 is TGTGCCAGCAGCTTTAGCAAAGTGTCACCCCTCCACTTT. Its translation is CASSFSKVSPLHF.

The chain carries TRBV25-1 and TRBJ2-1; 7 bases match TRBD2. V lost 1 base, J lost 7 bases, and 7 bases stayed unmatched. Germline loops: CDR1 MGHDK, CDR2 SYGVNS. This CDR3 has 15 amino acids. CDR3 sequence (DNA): TGTGCCAGCAGTGAATCCAATGGGGGGGATAATGAGCAGTTCTTC. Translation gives CASSESNGGDNEQFF. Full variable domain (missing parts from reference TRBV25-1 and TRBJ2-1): EADIYQTPRYLVIGTGKKITLECSQTMGHDKMYWYQQDPGMELHLIHYSYGVNSTEKGDLSSESTVSRIRTEHFPLTLESARPSHTSQYLCASSESNGGDNEQFFGPGTRLTVL.

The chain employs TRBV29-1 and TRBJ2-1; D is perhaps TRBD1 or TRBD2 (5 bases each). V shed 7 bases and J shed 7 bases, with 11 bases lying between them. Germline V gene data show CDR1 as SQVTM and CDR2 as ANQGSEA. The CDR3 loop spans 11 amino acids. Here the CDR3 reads CSAPGRNEQFF. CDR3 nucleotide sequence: TGCAGCGCCCCAGGGAGAAATGAGCAGTTCTTC.

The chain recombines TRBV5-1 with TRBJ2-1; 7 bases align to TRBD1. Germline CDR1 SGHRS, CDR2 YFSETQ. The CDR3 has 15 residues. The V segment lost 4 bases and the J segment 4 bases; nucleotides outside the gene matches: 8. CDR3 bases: TGCGCCAGCAGCCTCCGGACAGGCGAATACAATGAGCAGTTCTTC. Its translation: CASSLRTGEYNEQFF.

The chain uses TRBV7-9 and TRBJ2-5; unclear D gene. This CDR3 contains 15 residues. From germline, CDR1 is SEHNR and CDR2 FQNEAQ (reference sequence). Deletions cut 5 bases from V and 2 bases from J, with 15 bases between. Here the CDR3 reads CASSPTGLGQETQYF. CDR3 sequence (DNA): TGTGCCAGCAGCCCCACCGGATTAGGGCAAGAGACCCAGTACTTC.

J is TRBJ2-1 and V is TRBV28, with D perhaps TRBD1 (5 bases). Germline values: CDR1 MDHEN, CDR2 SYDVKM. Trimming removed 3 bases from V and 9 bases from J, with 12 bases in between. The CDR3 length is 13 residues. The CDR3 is CASSFSRVLEQFF. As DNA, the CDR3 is TGTGCCAGCAGTTTTAGCAGGGTCCTTGAGCAGTTCTTC.

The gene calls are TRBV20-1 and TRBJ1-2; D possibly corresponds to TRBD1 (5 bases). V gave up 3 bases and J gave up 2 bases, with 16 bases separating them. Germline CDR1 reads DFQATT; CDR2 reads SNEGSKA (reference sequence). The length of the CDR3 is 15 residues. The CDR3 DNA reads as TGCAGTGCTAGCCACAGTCCGAGGGGCAACTATGGCTACACCTTC. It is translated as CSASHSPRGNYGYTF.

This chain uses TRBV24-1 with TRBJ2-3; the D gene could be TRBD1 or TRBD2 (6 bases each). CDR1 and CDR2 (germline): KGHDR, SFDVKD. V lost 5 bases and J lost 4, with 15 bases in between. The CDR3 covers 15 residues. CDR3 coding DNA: TGTGCCACCAGTGGACAGACAGGAGGGGCAGATACGCAGTATTTT. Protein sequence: CATSGQTGGADTQYF.

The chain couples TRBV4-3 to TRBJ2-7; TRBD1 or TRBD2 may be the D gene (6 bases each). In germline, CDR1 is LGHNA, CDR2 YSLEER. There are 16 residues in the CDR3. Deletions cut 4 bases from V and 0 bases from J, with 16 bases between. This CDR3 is CASSPQWGASSYEQYF. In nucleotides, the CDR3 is TGCGCCAGCAGCCCCCAGTGGGGGGCCAGCTCCTACGAGCAGTACTTC.

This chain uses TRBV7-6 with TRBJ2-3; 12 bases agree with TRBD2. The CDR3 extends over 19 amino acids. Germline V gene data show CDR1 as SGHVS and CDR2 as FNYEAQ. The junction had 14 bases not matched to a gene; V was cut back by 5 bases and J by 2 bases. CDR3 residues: CASSRGALTSGGTTDTQYF. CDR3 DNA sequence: TGTGCCAGCAGCCGCGGTGCTCTAACTAGCGGGGGGACCACAGATACGCAGTATTTT.

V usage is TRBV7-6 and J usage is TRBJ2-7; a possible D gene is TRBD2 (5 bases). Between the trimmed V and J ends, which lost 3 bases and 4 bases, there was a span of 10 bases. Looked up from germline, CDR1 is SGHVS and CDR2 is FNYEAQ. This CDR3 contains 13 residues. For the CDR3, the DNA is TGTGCCAGCAGCTTGGAGGTGACTTACGAGCAGTACTTC. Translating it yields CASSLEVTYEQYF. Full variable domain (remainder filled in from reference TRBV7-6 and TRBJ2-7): GAGVSQSPRYKVTKRGQDVALRCDPISGHVSLYWYRQALGQGPEFLTYFNYEAQQDKSGLPNDRFSAERPEGSISTLTIQRTEQRDSAMYRCASSLEVTYEQYFGPGTRLTVT.

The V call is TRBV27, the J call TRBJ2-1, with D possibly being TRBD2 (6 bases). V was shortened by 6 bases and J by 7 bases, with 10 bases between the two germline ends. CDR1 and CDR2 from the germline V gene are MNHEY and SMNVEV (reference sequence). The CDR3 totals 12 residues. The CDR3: CASRTAGNEQFF. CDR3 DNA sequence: TGTGCCAGCAGAACGGCGGGGAATGAGCAGTTCTTC.

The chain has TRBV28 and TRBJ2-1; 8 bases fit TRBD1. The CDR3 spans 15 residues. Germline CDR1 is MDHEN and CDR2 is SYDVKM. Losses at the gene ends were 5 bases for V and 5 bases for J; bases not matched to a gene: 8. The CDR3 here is CASSIAGTGDNEQFF. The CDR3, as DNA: TGTGCCAGCAGTATCGCCGGGACAGGTGACAATGAGCAGTTCTTC.

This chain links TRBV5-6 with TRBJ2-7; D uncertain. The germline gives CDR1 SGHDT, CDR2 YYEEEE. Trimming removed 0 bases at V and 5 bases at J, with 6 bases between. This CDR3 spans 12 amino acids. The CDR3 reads CASSLGLHEQYF. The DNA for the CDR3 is TGTGCCAGCAGCTTGGGATTACACGAGCAGTACTTC.

CDR3 region: CSVDNRGAEAFF. The CDR3 nucleotides read TGCAGCGTTGATAACAGGGGAGCTGAAGCTTTCTTT. The rearrangement links TRBV29-1 to TRBJ1-1; 7 positions agree with TRBD1. The germline CDR1 and CDR2 sequences are SQVTM and ANQGSEA. With 3 bases clipped from V and 6 bases from J, the junction kept 4 bases outside the gene matches. This CDR3 has 12 residues.

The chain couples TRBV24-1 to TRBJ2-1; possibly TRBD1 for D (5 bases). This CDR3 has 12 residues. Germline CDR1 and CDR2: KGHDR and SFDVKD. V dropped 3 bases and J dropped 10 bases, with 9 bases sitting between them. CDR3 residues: CATSDQWGEQFF. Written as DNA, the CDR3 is TGTGCCACCAGTGATCAGTGGGGCGAGCAGTTCTTC.

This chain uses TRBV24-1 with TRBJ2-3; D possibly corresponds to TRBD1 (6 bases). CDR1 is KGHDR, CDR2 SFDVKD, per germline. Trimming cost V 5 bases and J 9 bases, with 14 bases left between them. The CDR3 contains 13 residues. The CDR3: CATSVLQGTTQYF. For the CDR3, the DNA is TGTGCCACCAGTGTCTTACAGGGAACAACGCAGTATTTT.

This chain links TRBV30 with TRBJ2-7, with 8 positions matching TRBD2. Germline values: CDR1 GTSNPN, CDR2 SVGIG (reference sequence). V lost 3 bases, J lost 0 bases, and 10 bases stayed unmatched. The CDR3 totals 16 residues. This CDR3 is CAWSSQRGPYSYEQYF. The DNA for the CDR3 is TGTGCCTGGAGCTCCCAGCGGGGGCCCTACTCCTACGAGCAGTACTTC.

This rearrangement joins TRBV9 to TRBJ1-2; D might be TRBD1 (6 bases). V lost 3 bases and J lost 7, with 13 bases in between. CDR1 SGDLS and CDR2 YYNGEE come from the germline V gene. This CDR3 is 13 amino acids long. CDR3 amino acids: CASSGGAGVGYTF. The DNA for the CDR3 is TGTGCCAGCAGCGGAGGGGCAGGGGTTGGCTACACCTTC.

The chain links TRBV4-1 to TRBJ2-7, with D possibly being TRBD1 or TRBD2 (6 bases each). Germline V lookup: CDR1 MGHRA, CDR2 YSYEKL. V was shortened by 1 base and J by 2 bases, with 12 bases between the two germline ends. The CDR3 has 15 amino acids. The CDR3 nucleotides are TGCGCCAGCAGCCAAGTATCGGGGGCCCCCTACGAGCAGTACTTC. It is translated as CASSQVSGAPYEQYF.

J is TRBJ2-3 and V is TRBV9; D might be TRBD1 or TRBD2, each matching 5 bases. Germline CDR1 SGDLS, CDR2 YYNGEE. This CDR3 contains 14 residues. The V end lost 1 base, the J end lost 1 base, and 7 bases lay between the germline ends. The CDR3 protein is CASSVRGGTDTQYF. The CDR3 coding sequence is TGTGCCAGCAGCGTAAGAGGGGGCACAGATACGCAGTATTTT.

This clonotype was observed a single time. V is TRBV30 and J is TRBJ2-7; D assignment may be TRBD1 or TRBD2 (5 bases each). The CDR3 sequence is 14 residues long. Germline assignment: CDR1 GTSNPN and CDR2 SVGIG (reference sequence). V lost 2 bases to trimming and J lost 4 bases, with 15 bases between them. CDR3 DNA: TGTGCCTGGAGTCGAGGGGATCCCCATTACGAGCAGTACTTC. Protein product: CAWSRGDPHYEQYF.

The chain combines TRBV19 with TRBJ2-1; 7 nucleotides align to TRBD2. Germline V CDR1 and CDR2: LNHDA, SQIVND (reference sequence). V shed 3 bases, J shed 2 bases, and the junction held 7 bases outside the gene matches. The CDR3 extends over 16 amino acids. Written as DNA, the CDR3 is TGTGCCAGTAGTATGCCGACTAGCTTACCCTACAATGAGCAGTTCTTC. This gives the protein CASSMPTSLPYNEQFF.